Here is one T cell receptor beta chain with its context. This sample is part of a study of blood T cell repertoires in COVID-19. Repertoires were generated with immunoSEQ multiplex PCR, while TCRdb's copy carries only in-frame clones and drops some. The sample holds about 190,000 clones; about 79% are singletons and the top ten take about 28%. Germline CDR1 GTSNPN, CDR2 SVGIG (reference sequence). Trimming removed 1 base from V and 0 bases from J, with 10 bases in between. CDR3 length: 15 residues. The rearrangement links TRBV30 to TRBJ1-5, with D possibly matching TRBD1 (5 bases). This clonotype was sampled from a woman aged 65 to 85 with acute or convalescent COVID-19. Input material: peripheral blood. The CDR3 region has the DNA TGTGCCTGGAGTGAAGGGGATGTTAGCAATCAGCCCCAGCATTTT. Translated: CAWSEGDVSNQPQHF.